The text below deals with one T cell receptor beta chain. Sequencing was performed with immunoSEQ multiplex PCR; in TCRdb, only in-frame clones are kept and a portion is missing. The sample records some 570 clones, roughly 95% being singletons. The record originates from a study of T cell clonotyping in hematopoietic cell transplantation. V was clipped by 3 bases and J by 3 bases; unmatched bases: 3. CDR3 length: 15 residues. Germline V CDR1 and CDR2: KGHSH, LQKENI. The sequencing here drew on peripheral blood mononuclear cells, taken 30 days after allogeneic stem cell transplant. The receptor comes from a female patient in her fifties or sixties who had an allogeneic stem cell transplant from an unrelated donor, so the T cells may come from the graft donor. Some clones in this sample may be carry-over from other donors' samples. V gene TRBV18 combines with J gene TRBJ2-3; TRBD2 agrees at 10 bases. CDR3: CASSPRLAGTDTQYF. CDR3 nucleotides: TGTGCCAGCTCACCCCGACTAGCGGGTACAGATACGCAGTATTTT.